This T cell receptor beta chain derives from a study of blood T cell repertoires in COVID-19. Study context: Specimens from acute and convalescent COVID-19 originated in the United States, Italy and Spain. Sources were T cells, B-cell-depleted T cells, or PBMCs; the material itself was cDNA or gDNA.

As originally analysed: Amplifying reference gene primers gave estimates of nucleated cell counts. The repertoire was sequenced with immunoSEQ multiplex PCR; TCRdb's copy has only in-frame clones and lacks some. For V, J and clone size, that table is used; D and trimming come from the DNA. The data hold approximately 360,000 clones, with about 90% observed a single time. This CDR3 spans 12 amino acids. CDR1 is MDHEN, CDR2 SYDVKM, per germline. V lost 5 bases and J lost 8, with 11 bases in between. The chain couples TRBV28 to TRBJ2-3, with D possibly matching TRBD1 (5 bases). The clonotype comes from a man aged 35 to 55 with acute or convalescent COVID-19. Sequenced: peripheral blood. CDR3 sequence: CASSPDSSTQYF. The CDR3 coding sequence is TGTGCCAGCAGTCCCGACAGCAGTACGCAGTATTTT.